This passage covers 28 T cell receptor beta chains from one sample sequenced in a study. TCRdb passed the RT-PCR reads through MiXCR, listing each CDR3 protein once. The table includes about 680,000 distinct CDR3 sequences, 13% to 15% detected once. The sample consisted of memory CD4+ T cells from blood. These receptors came from a female donor in good health, serving as a healthy control.

The rearrangement uses TRBV5-8 and TRBJ1-5; D uncertain. Trimming cost V 1 base and J 5 bases, with 16 bases left between them. The germline CDR1 and CDR2 sequences are SGHTS and YDEGEE. There are 16 residues in the CDR3. CDR3: CASSLSGRTDYQPQHF. For the CDR3, the DNA is TGTGCCAGCAGCTTGTCCGGACGGACCGATTATCAGCCCCAGCATTTT.

In this sample, this clonotype turned up a few times. The chain carries TRBV20-1 and TRBJ1-2, with D unresolved. The CDR3 has 10 residues. In germline, CDR1 is DFQATT, CDR2 SNEGSKA (reference sequence). The ends were cut back, 4 bases at V and 4 bases at J, with 4 bases in the middle. CDR3 nucleotide sequence: TGCAGTGCTAACCCCTATGGCTACACCTTC. Translation: CSANPYGYTF.

In its sample, this clonotype was seen a few times. V and J are TRBV5-6 and TRBJ2-5, with D tentatively TRBD2 (6 bases). This CDR3 comprises 14 residues. Germline V CDR1 and CDR2: SGHDT, YYEEEE. Trimming took 1 base from V and 2 from J, leaving 9 bases between them. CDR3 in amino acids: CASSLSLAQETQYF. The DNA for the CDR3 is TGTGCCAGCAGCTTGTCTCTAGCGCAAGAGACCCAGTACTTC.

The chain uses TRBV20-1 and TRBJ2-1, with 10 bases matching TRBD2. The length of the CDR3 is 13 residues. V was clipped by 2 bases and J by 6 bases; unmatched bases: 1. Germline V gene sequence: CDR1 DFQATT, CDR2 SNEGSKA (reference sequence). CDR3 protein: CSARLAGVNEQFF. The CDR3, as DNA: TGCAGTGCTAGACTAGCGGGAGTCAATGAGCAGTTCTTC.

This clonotype showed up just a few times. The chain joins TRBV7-6 to TRBJ1-2; no firm D call. The CDR3 is 15 residues long. CDR1 and CDR2 from the germline V gene are SGHVS and FNYEAQ. Trimming left V 5 bases short and J 0 bases short, with 13 bases between. The CDR3 loop is CASSPAPDANYGYTF. The CDR3 region has the DNA TGTGCCAGCAGCCCCGCACCTGATGCTAACTATGGCTACACCTTC. The full variable domain, in which reference TRBV7-6 and TRBJ1-2 provide the parts outside the CDR3, is GAGVSQSPRYKVTKRGQDVALRCDPISGHVSLYWYRQALGQGPEFLTYFNYEAQQDKSGLPNDRFSAERPEGSISTLTIQRTEQRDSAMYRCASSPAPDANYGYTFGSGTRLTVV.

V and J are TRBV6-2 or TRBV6-3 and TRBJ2-7; 10 nucleotides line up with TRBD2. The CDR3 length is 14 residues. Germline V gene lookup returns CDR1 MNHEY and CDR2 SVGEGT. With V trimmed by 9 bases and J by 7 bases, 12 bases remained unmatched. In DNA form, the CDR3 reads TGTGCCAGTTCCCTGTTAGCGGGAGGAGAGGAGCAGTACTTC. Translating it yields CASSLLAGGEEQYF.

This clonotype occurred many times. The chain joins TRBV28 to TRBJ1-2; TRBD1 agrees at 9 bases. The CDR3 covers 13 residues. Trimming cost V 5 bases and J 4 bases; bases outside gene matches: 2. CDR1 and CDR2 from the germline V gene are MDHEN and SYDVKM. The CDR3 region has the DNA TGTGCCAGCAGTGTGGACAGGGGCTATGGCTACACCTTC. Translating it yields CASSVDRGYGYTF.

This rearrangement joins TRBV20-1 to TRBJ1-4, with 9 bases aligning to TRBD1. This CDR3 comprises 14 residues. The germline V gene encodes CDR1 DFQATT and CDR2 SNEGSKA (reference sequence). J lost 7 bases, V lost 0 bases, and 3 bases had no gene match. The CDR3 region has the DNA TGCAGTGCTAGAGAGGGGACAGGGAGTGAAAAACTGTTTTTT. Its protein is CSAREGTGSEKLFF.

The J gene is TRBJ2-6, the V gene TRBV12-3 or TRBV12-4, with D unclear. The V and J ends lost 5 bases and 0 bases respectively, with 8 bases between them. The CDR3 has 15 residues. This CDR3 reads CASSPLISGANVLTF. The CDR3 nucleotides are TGTGCCAGCAGTCCCCTAATCTCTGGGGCCAACGTCCTGACTTTC.

This clonotype was recorded a few times. The rearrangement links TRBV12-3 or TRBV12-4 to TRBJ1-5, with 10 bases fitting TRBD1. J was trimmed by 6 bases and V by 6 bases; bases with no gene match: 5. This CDR3 is 14 amino acids long. CDR3 residues: CASRSGTGAQPQHF. The CDR3 DNA follows: TGTGCCAGCAGATCTGGGACAGGGGCTCAGCCCCAGCATTTT.

The chain links TRBV5-1 to TRBJ2-1, with D possibly being TRBD1 (6 bases). The V and J ends lost 4 bases and 9 bases respectively, with 23 bases between them. The CDR3 is 16 amino acids. Germline V CDR1 and CDR2: SGHRS, YFSETQ. CDR3 protein: CASSPGPGAGHGEQFF. The CDR3 nucleotides read TGCGCCAGCAGCCCCGGCCCAGGGGCTGGTCACGGTGAGCAGTTCTTC.

The chain has TRBV6-2 or TRBV6-3 and TRBJ1-5; TRBD1 matches 8 bases. The CDR3 spans 14 residues. V lost 7 bases and J lost 5; bases outside the gene matches: 7. Germline values: CDR1 MNHEY, CDR2 SVGEGT. CDR3 coding DNA: TGTGCCAGCAACCCGGACAGGGACGATCAGCCCCAGCATTTT. Encoded protein: CASNPDRDDQPQHF.

This clonotype was seen a handful of times. The V call is TRBV27, the J call TRBJ2-1, with unresolved D. The CDR3 is 16 residues long. Germline CDR1 MNHEY, CDR2 SMNVEV (reference sequence). V lost 1 base, J lost 2 bases, and 12 bases lay in between. The CDR3: CASSLYPSPPYNEQFF. DNA for the CDR3: TGTGCCAGCAGTTTATATCCCTCCCCCCCCTACAATGAGCAGTTCTTC.

This clonotype occurred many times. CDR3 residues: CASSQDAGPSTDTQYF. In DNA form, the CDR3 reads TGCGCCAGCAGCCAAGACGCGGGCCCTAGCACAGATACGCAGTATTTT. The chain joins TRBV4-3 to TRBJ2-3; a possible D gene is TRBD2 (5 bases). The CDR3 spans 16 residues. From germline, CDR1 is LGHNA and CDR2 YSLEER. V dropped 0 bases and J dropped 0 bases, with 10 bases sitting between them.

The DNA of the CDR3 is TGTGCCAGCAGTTTAAAGTGGGAGGGCTCCTACGAGCAGTACTTC. Its translation: CASSLKWEGSYEQYF. This chain links TRBV27 with TRBJ2-7; 7 positions agree with TRBD2. This CDR3 has 15 residues. Germline CDR1 and CDR2: MNHEY and SMNVEV (reference sequence). With V trimmed by 2 bases and J by 0 bases, 4 bases remained unmatched.

This clonotype was observed many times. CDR3 sequence: CASSTGLAGGPYNEQFF. The CDR3 coding sequence is TGCGCCAGCAGCACGGGACTAGCGGGGGGGCCCTACAATGAGCAGTTCTTC. The gene calls are TRBV5-1 and TRBJ2-1, with 16 bases fitting TRBD2. V gave up 4 bases and J gave up 2 bases; unmatched junction bases: 3. The germline V gene encodes CDR1 SGHRS and CDR2 YFSETQ. This CDR3 is 17 amino acids long.

The sample holds many counts of this clonotype. The rearrangement links TRBV24-1 to TRBJ2-1; 7 nucleotides match TRBD1. Germline assignment: CDR1 KGHDR and CDR2 SFDVKD. The CDR3 is 13 amino acids. V lost 3 bases and J lost 8; bases outside the gene matches: 3. This chain's CDR3 is CATSDGTAHEQFF. CDR3 DNA sequence: TGTGCCACCAGTGATGGGACAGCTCATGAGCAGTTCTTC.

This clonotype was seen more than once but under ten times. The genes are TRBV29-1 and TRBJ2-7; 8 positions match TRBD1. This CDR3 comprises 13 residues. Germline V lookup: CDR1 SQVTM, CDR2 ANQGSEA. The V segment lost 8 bases and the J segment 0 bases; nucleotides outside the gene matches: 6. The CDR3, as DNA: TGCAGCTGCAGGGGGCAGACCTCCTACGAGCAGTACTTC. Protein product: CSCRGQTSYEQYF.

Ten or more counts support this clonotype. The rearrangement uses TRBV12-3 or TRBV12-4 and TRBJ1-2, with a weak D call TRBD1 (5 bases). The V gene lost 6 bases and the J gene lost 8 bases, with 19 bases spanning the gap. CDR3 length equals 14 residues. The CDR3 loop reads CASSSSWGSRGYTF. For the CDR3, the DNA is TGTGCCAGCAGCTCATCTTGGGGGTCCAGGGGCTACACCTTC.

This clonotype has only a few counts. This chain links TRBV5-1 with TRBJ2-1, with 16 bases lining up with TRBD2. Trimming cost V 1 base and J 6 bases; bases outside gene matches: 7. The CDR3 sequence is 18 residues long. Germline CDR1 reads SGHRS; CDR2 reads YFSETQ. For the CDR3, the DNA is TGCGCCAGCAGCTTGAATTTGGGACTAGCGGGAGGGTTCAATGAGCAGTTCTTC. Translation: CASSLNLGLAGGFNEQFF.

The chain is built from TRBV5-1 and TRBJ1-1; TRBD1 matches at 7 bases. The CDR3 sequence is 14 residues long. Germline loops: CDR1 SGHRS, CDR2 YFSETQ. J lost 2 bases, V lost 4 bases, and 5 bases had no gene match. CDR3 nucleotide sequence: TGCGCCAGCAGCAAAGACAGGGCAAACACTGAAGCTTTCTTT. It codes for CASSKDRANTEAFF.

The table lists this clonotype with many counts. The genes are TRBV5-1 and TRBJ1-2; TRBD1 agrees at 12 bases. This CDR3 region has 14 residues. Trimming removed 4 bases from V and 6 bases from J; junction bases left unmatched: 4. Germline CDR1 is SGHRS and CDR2 is YFSETQ. CDR3 sequence: CASSRDRGPDGYTF. The CDR3 nucleotides read TGCGCCAGCAGCAGGGACAGGGGGCCAGATGGCTACACCTTC.

This clonotype was counted a few times. This sequence joins TRBV6-5 and TRBJ1-2, with a weak D call TRBD1 (5 bases). CDR3 length: 14 amino acids. V dropped 4 bases and J dropped 8 bases, with 17 bases sitting between them. Germline CDR1 reads MNHEY; CDR2 reads SVGAGI. The DNA of the CDR3 is TGTGCCAGCAGTTTGACCCCAGGGTACCGAGGCTACACCTTC. It specifies CASSLTPGYRGYTF.

In its sample, this clonotype was seen a few times. The genes are TRBV27 and TRBJ2-7, with D perhaps TRBD2 (5 bases). The CDR3 runs to 16 residues. CDR1 MNHEY and CDR2 SMNVEV come from the germline V gene (reference sequence). Trimming stripped 6 bases from V and 4 bases from J, with 22 bases between. The CDR3 loop is CASSHGPGSGPYEQYF. The CDR3 coding sequence is TGTGCCAGCAGCCACGGCCCGGGATCCGGGCCATACGAGCAGTACTTC.

This clonotype has more than one count but fewer than ten. The chain recombines TRBV12-3 or TRBV12-4 with TRBJ2-5; TRBD1 or TRBD2 may be the D gene (5 bases each). V was trimmed by 6 bases and J by 0 bases, leaving 11 bases between them. The CDR3 covers 14 residues. The CDR3 spells CASSSWGYQETQYF. The DNA of the CDR3 is TGTGCCAGCAGCAGCTGGGGGTACCAAGAGACCCAGTACTTC.

This clonotype came up a few times. The V and J genes are TRBV7-8 and TRBJ1-6, with D possibly being TRBD1 (5 bases). V shed 7 bases and J shed 5 bases, with 15 bases lying between them. The germline V gene encodes CDR1 SGHVS and CDR2 FQNEAQ. The length of the CDR3 is 15 residues. The CDR3, as DNA: TGTGCCAGCACCCCGGGGGGTTTGGATAATTCACCCCTCCACTTT. As protein: CASTPGGLDNSPLHF.

In this sample, this clonotype turned up a few times. The genes are TRBV20-1 and TRBJ2-1; 7 bases align to TRBD2. The CDR3 length is 15 residues. Germline CDR1 and CDR2: DFQATT and SNEGSKA (reference sequence). V was clipped by 7 bases and J by 6 bases; unmatched bases: 15. DNA of the CDR3: TGCAGTGACCCCCCTTTGAGCGGGAAGCGCAATGAGCAGTTCTTC. It encodes CSDPPLSGKRNEQFF.

This rearrangement joins TRBV6-6 to TRBJ2-1; TRBD2 aligns across 12 bases. The CDR3 extends over 15 amino acids. CDR1 MNHNY and CDR2 SVGAGI come from the germline V gene (reference sequence). The junction had 8 bases not matched to a gene; V was cut back by 7 bases and J by 7 bases. CDR3 residues: CASNLLAGGWNEQFF. CDR3 DNA: TGTGCCAGCAATCTACTAGCGGGAGGATGGAATGAGCAGTTCTTC.